Listed here are 18 T cell receptor beta chains from one sample, sequenced in a study of naive and memory T cell subsets. Treatment here: skin biopsy from PPD injection site in Mantoux-positive individual. TCR cDNA received a 3' ligated oligonucleotide that carried a UMI. Ligated cDNA underwent four rounds of PCR with nested alpha and beta constant region primers and SP2. TCRdb processed the UMI-ligation and nested PCR reads anew with MiXCR; each CDR3 protein has one entry. Of around 33,000 distinct CDR3 sequences in the sample, about 6.2% were seen once. The material was skin, obtained from a tuberculin skin test site. These receptors originate from an adult in good health.

In this sample, this clonotype is medium-sized. The chain recombines TRBV5-1 with TRBJ2-5; D remains ambiguous. The V end lost 2 bases, the J end lost 1 base, and 9 bases lay between the germline ends. This CDR3 is built from 14 residues. Germline V lookup: CDR1 SGHRS, CDR2 YFSETQ. CDR3 nucleotides: TGCGCCAGCAGCTTTTATTCGCCCCAAGAGACCCAGTACTTC. This encodes CASSFYSPQETQYF.

Many counts were recorded for this clonotype. CDR3 loop: CASSRNNLLGGSAHEQYF. CDR3 nucleotide sequence: TGTGCCAGCAGTCGTAATAACCTCTTGGGGGGGTCCGCTCACGAGCAGTACTTC. The chain combines TRBV12-3 or TRBV12-4 with TRBJ2-7; TRBD2 matches 7 bases. This CDR3 is built from 18 residues. The ends lost 5 bases at V and 5 bases at J; junction bases unmatched: 21.

In this sample, this clonotype turned up many times. The V and J genes are TRBV4-1 and TRBJ2-3, with D maybe TRBD1 (6 bases). Per the germline V gene, CDR1 is MGHRA and CDR2 is YSYEKL. V lost 5 bases and J 0 bases, leaving 9 bases between the germline ends. The CDR3 covers 14 residues. The CDR3 nucleotides are TGCGCCAGCAGCTTAGGGACAAGCACAGATACGCAGTATTTT. Translation gives CASSLGTSTDTQYF.

This clonotype was detected a few times. The rearrangement joins TRBV12-3 or TRBV12-4 to TRBJ2-1; 8 bases match TRBD2. The CDR3 length is 15 residues. Trimming at V came to 3 bases and at J to 3 bases, leaving 4 bases not matched to a gene. CDR3: CASSFGGGGYNEQFF. CDR3 nucleotide sequence: TGTGCCAGCAGTTTCGGGGGGGGGGGCTACAATGAGCAGTTCTTC.

At least ten counts were recorded for this clonotype. J is TRBJ1-2 and V is TRBV7-2; no firm D call. V was clipped by 2 bases and J by 7 bases, with 14 bases between them. The CDR3 has 14 amino acids. From germline, CDR1 is SGHTA and CDR2 FQGNSA. Written as DNA, the CDR3 is TGTGCCAGCAGCTTAACTCCATTCGGCGTTGGCTACACCTTC. Its protein product is CASSLTPFGVGYTF.

This clonotype occurred many times. The chain combines TRBV20-1 with TRBJ1-5; 7 nucleotides agree with TRBD1. J gave up 1 base and V 3 bases, and 9 bases lay outside the gene matches. The CDR3 runs 16 residues. Germline V gives CDR1 DFQATT, CDR2 SNEGSKA (reference sequence). The CDR3 reads CSASLEEGASNQPQHF. DNA of the CDR3: TGCAGTGCTAGCCTCGAGGAGGGGGCGAGCAATCAGCCCCAGCATTTT.

A few counts support this clonotype. V usage is TRBV7-2 and J usage is TRBJ2-1, with D possibly matching TRBD2 (7 bases). V dropped 1 base and J dropped 0 bases, with 10 bases sitting between them. The CDR3 has 16 amino acids. CDR1 is SGHTA, CDR2 FQGNSA, per germline. The CDR3 coding sequence is TGTGCCAGCAGCTTAGTAGGGGGGGCCTCCTACAATGAGCAGTTCTTC. Residues: CASSLVGGASYNEQFF.

The rearrangement uses TRBV5-4 and TRBJ1-2; D uncertain. Germline V gene sequence: CDR1 SGHNT, CDR2 YYREEE (reference sequence). V lost 0 bases and J lost 8, with 5 bases in between. The CDR3 contains 11 residues. The CDR3 sequence: CASSLEQGYTF. As DNA, the CDR3 is TGTGCCAGCAGCTTGGAACAGGGCTACACCTTC.

The sample holds many counts of this clonotype. The chain recombines TRBV6-6 with TRBJ2-5, with 9 bases aligning to TRBD2. This CDR3 spans 16 amino acids. The V gene end was trimmed by 1 base and the J gene end by 4 bases; junction bases not matched to a gene: 7. Germline-derived CDR1 and CDR2 are MNHNY and SVGAGI (reference sequence). Here the CDR3 DNA reads TGTGCCAGCAGTTACTTACAGGCGGGGGGGCCAGAGACCCAGTACTTC. This sequence encodes CASSYLQAGGPETQYF.

The gene calls are TRBV5-4 and TRBJ2-6; 7 positions match TRBD1. CDR1 SGHNT and CDR2 YYREEE come from the germline V gene (reference sequence). This CDR3 has 16 residues. V gave up 5 bases and J gave up 0 bases; unmatched junction bases: 5. CDR3 sequence (DNA): TGTGCCAGCAGTATGGGACAGATCTCTGGGGCCAACGTCCTGACTTTC. Residues: CASSMGQISGANVLTF.

This clonotype has more than one count but fewer than ten. The J gene is TRBJ1-2, the V gene TRBV2; the D gene is possibly TRBD1 (5 bases). The CDR3 contains 12 residues. V lost 6 bases and J 3 bases, leaving 8 bases between the germline ends. Germline assignment: CDR1 SNHLY and CDR2 FYNNEI. CDR3 region: CASSVRDYGYTF. In DNA, the CDR3 is TGTGCCAGCAGCGTCAGGGACTATGGCTACACCTTC.

The rearrangement links TRBV27 to TRBJ2-7, with D perhaps TRBD1 (6 bases). Germline lookup yields CDR1 MNHEY and CDR2 SMNVEV (reference sequence). The CDR3 is made up of 14 amino acids. V was pared by 6 bases and J by 1 base, with 13 bases between. The CDR3 loop is CASSLVDRSYEQYF. As DNA, the CDR3 is TGTGCCAGCAGCCTAGTGGACAGATCCTACGAGCAGTACTTC.

With regard to this clonotype: It may be a read error: a sequence one base away is much more abundant. The chain links TRBV18 to TRBJ2-5; 8 positions match TRBD2. The V segment lost 3 bases and the J segment 1 base; nucleotides outside the gene matches: 10. Germline loops: CDR1 KGHSH, CDR2 LQKENI. This CDR3 contains 17 residues. The CDR3 here is CASSPEYVGLGQETQYF. DNA of the CDR3: TGTGCCAGCTCACCGGAGTATGTGGGACTAGGCCAAGAGACCCAGTACTTC.

Of note for this clonotype: With a much larger clone just one base away, this may be a read error. The V call is TRBV2, the J call TRBJ1-1; D gene uncertain. Looked up from germline, CDR1 is SNHLY and CDR2 is FYNNEI. CDR3 length: 8 amino acids. The V and J ends lost 10 bases and 10 bases respectively, with 7 bases between them. The CDR3 here is CANNLAFF. The CDR3 DNA reads TGTGCCAACAACTTAGCTTTCTTT.

This clonotype has a handful of counts. The genes are TRBV20-1 and TRBJ1-2, with D maybe TRBD1 (5 bases). The CDR3 is made up of 14 amino acids. Per the germline V gene, CDR1 is DFQATT and CDR2 is SNEGSKA (reference sequence). With 4 bases removed from V and 5 bases from J, the gap between germline ends came to 17 bases. Written as DNA, the CDR3 is TGCAGTGCTACCCCCGGGACCGCGGGGTATGGCTACACCTTC. Its protein is CSATPGTAGYGYTF.

This clonotype was seen at least ten times. The CDR3 region is CASSSAGGTGELFF. Here the CDR3 DNA reads TGTGCCAGCAGTAGCGCGGGGGGCACCGGGGAGCTGTTTTTT. V gene TRBV2 combines with J gene TRBJ2-2, with 8 bases matching TRBD2. This CDR3 contains 14 residues. Per germline, CDR1 SNHLY and CDR2 FYNNEI. V shed 5 bases and J 4 bases; nucleotides not matched to a gene: 3.

The chain links TRBV5-4 to TRBJ2-1, with D uncertain. Trimming removed 4 bases at V and 0 bases at J, with 17 bases between. The germline gives CDR1 SGHNT, CDR2 YYREEE (reference sequence). The CDR3 is 17 amino acids. The CDR3 DNA follows: TGTGCCAGCAGCCCAATTACCTCGAGTAGCTCCTACAATGAGCAGTTCTTC. Protein: CASSPITSSSSYNEQFF.

This clonotype was found many times. This chain uses TRBV7-9 with TRBJ2-7; 7 nucleotides align to TRBD2. The germline CDR1 and CDR2 sequences are SEHNR and FQNEAQ (reference sequence). After removal of 2 bases from V and 2 bases from J, the junction contained 9 bases not matched to a gene. CDR3 length equals 16 residues. The CDR3 loop is CASSLSSSGRTYEQYF. CDR3 sequence (DNA): TGTGCCAGCAGCTTAAGTTCTAGCGGCCGAACCTACGAGCAGTACTTC. Supplemented by reference TRBV7-9 and TRBJ2-7, the full variable domain reads DTGVSQNPRHKITKRGQNVTFRCDPISEHNRLYWYRQTLGQGPEFLTYFQNEAQLEKSRLLSDRFSAERPKGSFSTLEIQRTEQGDSAMYLCASSLSSSGRTYEQYFGPGTRLTVT.